The clone carrying this T cell receptor beta chain was seen at least ten times. No antigen is known for it. The authors drew around 11 milliliters of peripheral blood from each donor. Isolation yielded PBMCs, at least 6.5 million per sample, in every case. The data were obtained in a study of blood T cells in healthy people across ages. With a J-beta primer mix and a sample-barcoded 5' primer, a second PCR ran about 7 to 12 cycles. Each TCR beta cDNA got a 12-nucleotide random molecular identifier. TCRdb independently ran MiXCR on the 5' RACE reads; one entry per CDR3 protein. The data hold about 2 million distinct CDR3 sequences, with around 48% observed a single time. With 3 bases clipped from V and 5 bases from J, the junction kept 4 bases outside the gene matches. The length of the CDR3 is 14 residues. Germline assignment: CDR1 SGHAT and CDR2 FQDESV (reference sequence). The study's findings and limits: Aged donors had fewer naive CD4+ cells and lower diversity than long-lived donors.

The origin of this receptor is a woman aged 40 to 50 in good health. The V call is TRBV11-1, the J call TRBJ2-5, with 9 nucleotides matching TRBD1. Material for sequencing was blood. Written as DNA, the CDR3 is TGTGCCAGCAGCTTCGGACAGGGGATCGAGACCCAGTACTTC. Its protein product is CASSFGQGIETQYF.